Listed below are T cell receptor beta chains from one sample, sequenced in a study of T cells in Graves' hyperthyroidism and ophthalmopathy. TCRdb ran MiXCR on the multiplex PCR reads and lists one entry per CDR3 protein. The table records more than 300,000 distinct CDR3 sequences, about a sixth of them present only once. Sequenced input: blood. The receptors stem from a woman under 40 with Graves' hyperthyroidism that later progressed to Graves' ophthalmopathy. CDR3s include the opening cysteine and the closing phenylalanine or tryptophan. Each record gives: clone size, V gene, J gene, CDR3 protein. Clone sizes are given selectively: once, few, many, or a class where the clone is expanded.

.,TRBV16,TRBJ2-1,CASSQSRTRQEQFF
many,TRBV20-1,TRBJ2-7,CSARMRTGSSYEQYF
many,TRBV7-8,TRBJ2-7,CASSFAGQGIYEQYF
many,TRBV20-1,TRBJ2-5,CSAPWTGRKTQYF
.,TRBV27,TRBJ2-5,CASALLTSGAQETQYF
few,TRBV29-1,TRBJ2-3,CSVERTSIGHTQYF
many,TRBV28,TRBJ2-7,CASSFRKGGSYEQYF
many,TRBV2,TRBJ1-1,CARMVTGEAFF
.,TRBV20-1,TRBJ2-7,CSARDPPPGRAFEQYF
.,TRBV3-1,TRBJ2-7,CASSRAGRISYEQYF
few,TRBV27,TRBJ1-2,CASSPGQRFDYGYTF
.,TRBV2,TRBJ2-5,CASSDNGGPQETQYF
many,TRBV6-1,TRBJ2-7,CASSLTSGRIYEQYF
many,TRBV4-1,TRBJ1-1,CASSQDPGFTEAFF
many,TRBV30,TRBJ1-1,CALTSGRQTEAFF
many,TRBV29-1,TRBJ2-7,CSVEVAGTSGYEQYF
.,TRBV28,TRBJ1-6,CARSLGPGAANSPLHF
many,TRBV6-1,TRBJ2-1,CASSVSGRRNEQFF
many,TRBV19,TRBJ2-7,CASSKDRGYEQYF
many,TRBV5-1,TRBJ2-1,CASSPQGSRGVLSEQFF
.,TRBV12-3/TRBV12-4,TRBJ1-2,CASSLGQTYYGYTF
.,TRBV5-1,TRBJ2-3,CASSFGGMADTQYF
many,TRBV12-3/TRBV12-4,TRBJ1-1,CASTDYEGAYNTEAFF
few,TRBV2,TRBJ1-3,CASSGDVAGLGNTIYF
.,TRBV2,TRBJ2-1,CASSLRESPYNEQFF
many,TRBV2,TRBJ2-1,CASTHPGAGGGNEQFF
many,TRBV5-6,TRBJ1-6,CASSYGTGLRAPLHF
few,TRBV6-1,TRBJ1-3,CASSPGTGSYSGNTIYF
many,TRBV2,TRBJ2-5,CASKEGRETQYF